What follows describes a single T cell receptor (beta chain). What antigen it recognizes has not been identified. No base quality information exists; no much larger clone differs at one position. Trimming takes 4 bases from V and 7 bases from J, and the germline ends sit 14 bases apart. CDR1 KGHSH and CDR2 LQKENI are derived from the germline V gene. Taken from cysteine to phenylalanine, the CDR3 has 14 residues. The DNA shown is the 42-base CDR3, in frame from base 1. In the prospective study, participants were roughly 18 to 100 years old, resided in 24 geographic areas of the United States, and were enrolled through a virtual design. In the prospective study, participants were assigned to cohorts based on the clinical history participants reported in a screening survey and a study questionnaire. A participant counted as exposed if, within 2 weeks of entering the study, that participant had been in contact with someone who had a PCR-confirmed or clinician-diagnosed COVID-19 case. In the prospective study, whole blood, serum and a nasopharyngeal or oropharyngeal swab were collected from each participant by mobile phlebotomists. Additional blood draws and questionnaires over an approximately 2-month period could optionally be provided by prospective study participants. Before DNA extraction, blood samples from the prospective study were shipped at room temperature or frozen.

These data come from a study of blood T cell repertoires in COVID-19 (dated by TCRdb to 2018 to 2021). Study-level background: Samples covering the acute and convalescent phases of COVID-19 were provided by collaborators in the United States, Italy and Spain. A de-identified subject ID, COVID-19 status, age in years and sex were almost always included in the sample metadata. A freely available public database, intended as a resource for researchers studying the immune response to SARS-CoV-2, is where the repertoires were released. Subjects who had been exposed to COVID-19, were actively infected with it, or had recovered from it provided the deeply sampled blood TCRbeta repertoires that made up the dataset. Where HLA class I and class II types were available, the types were taken from metadata supplied by the sample provider, not from assay-based typing. Samples came from the ongoing ImmuneRACE study (first 160 participants) plus 1,254 subjects from 6 global collaborators. The material from the prospective study consisted of cDNA or gDNA derived from T cells, B-cell-depleted T cells, or PBMCs. General study outcomes and caveats: The amount of clinical and demographic metadata varied by source and participant and was provided uncurated.

TCRbeta CDR3 regions were amplified from genomic DNA using the immunoSEQ Assay, a bias-controlled multiplex PCR. The authors' analysis ran thus. Nucleated cell counts per sample were estimated from amplification of reference gene primers within the assay. Sequence reads were collapsed and filtered to measure the absolute abundance of every unique TCRbeta CDR3 rearrangement. For each sample, productive Simpson clonality was calculated by taking the square root of Simpson's diversity index across productive rearrangements. Imported from immuneACCESS, the table was reduced by TCRdb to in-frame sequences with V and J called. These copies leave out some clones; in studies compared against another copy, an unresolved V gene accounts for under half, and the cause of the remainder is not known. V and J calls plus clone size are reproduced from that table; the DNA served to infer D and trimming. This sample gives around 250,000 clones in total; 85% to 90% of them show up just once. 0.87% of the sample is taken by the ten largest.

Material: PBMCs or T cells enriched from blood (not recorded which). The V gene is TRBV18 and the J gene is TRBJ2-1; TRBD2 could be the D gene, as 5 bases match. The sequence was collected from a man between 45 and 60 years old who had been exposed to COVID-19. The nucleotide sequence is TGTGCCAGCTCACGACGGGGTGGCATAAATGAGCAGTTCTTC. It specifies CASSRRGGINEQFF.